This T cell receptor beta chain derives from a study of vaccination effects on CD4 cells after COVID-19. Turning to the study itself: Participants completed two doses of the BNT162b2 or mRNA-1273 vaccine.

V dropped 1 base and J dropped 5 bases, with 8 bases sitting between them. Per germline, CDR1 LNHDA and CDR2 SQIVND (reference sequence). This CDR3 has 13 residues. Sequencing followed a ViraFEST assay step that expanded antigen-specific CD4+ T cells with viral peptide pools. Following culture for 9 to 11 days, CD4+ T cells were isolated. Having tested negative for nucleocapsid antibodies, the vaccine recipients showed no prior SARS-CoV-2 infection. Researchers reported culturing approximately 1.8 million PBMC in each well, adding 8 to 10 IU/ml IL-2 and around 10 ug/ml peptides. In the cultures, half the medium was exchanged for IL-2 medium on days 3 and 7. Profiled with immunoSEQ multiplex PCR; TCRdb holds only in-frame clones, not every one. The table has 30,000 to 40,000 clones, 55% to 85% seen once; the top ten hold roughly 27%. In the case of this clone: Its specificity is unknown.

Study-level points and caveats: Pronounced clonal contraction occurred in clones induced by infection and by vaccine late after vaccination.

V and J are TRBV19 and TRBJ1-2; D gene ambiguous. Sequenced material: CD4+ T cells from PBMCs cultured with HCoV-OC43 spike peptides, taken before COVID-19 vaccination. Subset meaning: HCoV-OC43 spike overlapping peptide pool stimulation. The TCR originated in a human donor who received a COVID-19 vaccine. The CDR3 nucleotides are TGTGCCAGTAGTATAGGACCGACTTATGGCTACACCTTC. Translated: CASSIGPTYGYTF.